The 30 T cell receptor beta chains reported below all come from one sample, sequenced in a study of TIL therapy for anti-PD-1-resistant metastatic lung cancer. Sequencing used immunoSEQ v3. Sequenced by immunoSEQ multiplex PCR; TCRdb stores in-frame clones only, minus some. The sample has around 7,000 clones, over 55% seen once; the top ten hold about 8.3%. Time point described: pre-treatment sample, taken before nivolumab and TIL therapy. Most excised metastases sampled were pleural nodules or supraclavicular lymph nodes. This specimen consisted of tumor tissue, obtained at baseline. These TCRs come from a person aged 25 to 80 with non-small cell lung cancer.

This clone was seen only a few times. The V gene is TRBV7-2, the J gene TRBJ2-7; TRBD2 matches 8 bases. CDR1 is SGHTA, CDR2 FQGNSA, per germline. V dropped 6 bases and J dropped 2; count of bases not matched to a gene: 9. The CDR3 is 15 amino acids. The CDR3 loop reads CASRISGATTYEQYF. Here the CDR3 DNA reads TGTGCCAGCAGGATTAGCGGGGCAACGACCTACGAGCAGTACTTC.

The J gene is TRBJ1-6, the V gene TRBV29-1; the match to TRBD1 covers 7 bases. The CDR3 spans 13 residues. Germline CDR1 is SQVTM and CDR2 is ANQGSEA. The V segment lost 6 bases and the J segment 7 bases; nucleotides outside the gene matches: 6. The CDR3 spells CSVWTGGNSPLHF. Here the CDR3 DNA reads TGCAGCGTCTGGACAGGAGGGAATTCACCCCTCCACTTT.

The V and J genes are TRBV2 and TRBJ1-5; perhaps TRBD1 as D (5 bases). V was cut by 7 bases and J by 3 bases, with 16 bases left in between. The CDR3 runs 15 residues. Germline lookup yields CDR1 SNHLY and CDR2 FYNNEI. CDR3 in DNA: TGTGCCAGCACTCCAAGGGGACGGAACAATCAGCCCCAGCATTTT. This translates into CASTPRGRNNQPQHF.

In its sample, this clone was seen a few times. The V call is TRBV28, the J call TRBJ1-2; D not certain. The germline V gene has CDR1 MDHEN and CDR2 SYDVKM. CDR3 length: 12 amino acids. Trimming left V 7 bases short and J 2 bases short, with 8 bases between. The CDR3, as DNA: TGTGCCAGCAAGGAGGGCAACTATGGCTACACCTTC. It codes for CASKEGNYGYTF.

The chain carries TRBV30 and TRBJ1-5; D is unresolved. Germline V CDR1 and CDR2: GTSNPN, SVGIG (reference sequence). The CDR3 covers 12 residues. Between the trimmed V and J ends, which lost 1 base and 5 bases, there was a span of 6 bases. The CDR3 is CAWSGQDQPQHF. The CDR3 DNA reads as TGTGCCTGGAGTGGGCAGGATCAGCCCCAGCATTTT.

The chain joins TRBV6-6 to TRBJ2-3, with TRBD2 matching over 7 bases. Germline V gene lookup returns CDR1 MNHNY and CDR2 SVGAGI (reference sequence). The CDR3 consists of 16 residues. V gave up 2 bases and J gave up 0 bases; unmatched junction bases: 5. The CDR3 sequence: CASSYPRGTSTDTQYF. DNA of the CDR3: TGTGCCAGCAGTTACCCGCGGGGGACGAGCACAGATACGCAGTATTTT.

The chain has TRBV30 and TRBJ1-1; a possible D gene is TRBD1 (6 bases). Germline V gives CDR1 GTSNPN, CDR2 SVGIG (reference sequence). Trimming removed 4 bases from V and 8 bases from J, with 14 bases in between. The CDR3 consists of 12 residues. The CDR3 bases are TGTGCCTGGAATACAGGGCAAATCGAAGCTTTCTTT. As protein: CAWNTGQIEAFF. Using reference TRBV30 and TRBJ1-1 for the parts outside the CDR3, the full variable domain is SQTIHQWPATLVQPVGSPLSLECTVEGTSNPNLYWYRQAAGRGLQLLFYSVGIGQISSEVPQNLSASRPQDRQFILSSKKLLLSDSGFYLCAWNTGQIEAFFGQGTRLTVV.

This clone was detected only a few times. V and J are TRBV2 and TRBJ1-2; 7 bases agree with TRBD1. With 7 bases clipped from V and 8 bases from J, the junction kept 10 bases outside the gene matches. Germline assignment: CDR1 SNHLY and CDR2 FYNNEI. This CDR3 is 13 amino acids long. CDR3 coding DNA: TGTGCCAGCAACTCCGACAGGGTCTACGGCTACACCTTC. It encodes CASNSDRVYGYTF.

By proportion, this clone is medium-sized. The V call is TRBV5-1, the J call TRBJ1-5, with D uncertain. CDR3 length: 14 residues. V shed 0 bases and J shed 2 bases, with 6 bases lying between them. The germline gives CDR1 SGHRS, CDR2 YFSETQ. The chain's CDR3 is CASSLGGGNQPQHF. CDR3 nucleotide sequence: TGCGCCAGCAGCTTGGGGGGAGGCAATCAGCCCCAGCATTTT.

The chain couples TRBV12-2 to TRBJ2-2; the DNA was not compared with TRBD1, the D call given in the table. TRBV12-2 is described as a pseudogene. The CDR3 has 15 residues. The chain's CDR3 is CASRFETGNTGELFF. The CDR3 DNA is TGTGCAAGTCGCTTCGAGACAGGGAACACCGGGGAGCTGTTTTTT.

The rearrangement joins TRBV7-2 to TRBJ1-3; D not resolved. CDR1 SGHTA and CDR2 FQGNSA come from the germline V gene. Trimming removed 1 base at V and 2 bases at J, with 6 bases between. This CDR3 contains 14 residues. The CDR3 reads CASSLGGTGNTIYF. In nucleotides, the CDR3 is TGTGCCAGCAGCTTAGGCGGGACTGGAAACACCATATATTTT.

CDR3 residues: CASSEGGGTDTQYF. CDR3 DNA: TGTGCCAGCAGTGAGGGGGGCGGCACAGATACGCAGTATTTT. The chain uses TRBV2 and TRBJ2-3; either TRBD1 or TRBD2 may supply D (6 bases each). This CDR3 contains 14 residues. Germline-derived CDR1 and CDR2 are SNHLY and FYNNEI. V gave up 3 bases and J gave up 1 base, with 8 bases separating them.

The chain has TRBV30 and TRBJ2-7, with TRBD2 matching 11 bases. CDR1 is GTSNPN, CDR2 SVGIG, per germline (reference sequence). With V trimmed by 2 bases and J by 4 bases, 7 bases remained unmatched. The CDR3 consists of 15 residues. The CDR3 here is CAWSLSSGGTYEQYF. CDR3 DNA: TGTGCCTGGAGTCTGTCTAGCGGGGGGACATACGAGCAGTACTTC.

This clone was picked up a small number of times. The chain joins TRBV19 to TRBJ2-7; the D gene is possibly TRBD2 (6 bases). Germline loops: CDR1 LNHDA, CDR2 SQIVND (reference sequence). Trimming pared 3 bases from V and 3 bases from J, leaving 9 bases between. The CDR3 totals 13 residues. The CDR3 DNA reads TGTGCCAGTAGTATCGGGAGCTACTACGAGCAGTACTTC. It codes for CASSIGSYYEQYF. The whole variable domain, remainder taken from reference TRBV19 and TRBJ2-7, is DGGITQSPKYLFRKEGQNVTLSCEQNLNHDAMYWYRQDPGQGLRLIYYSQIVNDFQKGDIAEGYSVSREKKESFPLTVTSAQKNPTAFYLCASSIGSYYEQYFGPGTRLTVT.

The CDR3 spells CASSQGGMNTEAFF. CDR3 in DNA: TGTGCCAGCAGCCAGGGAGGGATGAACACTGAAGCTTTCTTT. The chain has TRBV4-2 and TRBJ1-1; no clear D. This CDR3 is 14 amino acids long. Trimming stripped 3 bases from V and 0 bases from J, with 8 bases between. CDR1 and CDR2 (germline): LGHNA, YNFKEQ.

The CDR3 DNA sequence: TGTGCCTGGCTCCGGCGGGGTTCCTACGAGCAGTACTTC. It codes for CAWLRRGSYEQYF. This chain uses TRBV30 with TRBJ2-7, with a weak D call TRBD2 (6 bases). The CDR3 covers 13 residues. Germline V gives CDR1 GTSNPN, CDR2 SVGIG (reference sequence). V lost 5 bases, J lost 1 base, and 12 bases lay in between.

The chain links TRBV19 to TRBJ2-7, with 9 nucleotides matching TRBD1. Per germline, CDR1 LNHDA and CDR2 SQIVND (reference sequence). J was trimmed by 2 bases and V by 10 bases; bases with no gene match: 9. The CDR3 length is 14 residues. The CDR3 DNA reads TGTGCCACCACGGTCGGGACAGGGACCTACGAGCAGTACTTC. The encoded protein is CATTVGTGTYEQYF. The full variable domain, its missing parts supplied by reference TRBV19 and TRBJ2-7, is DGGITQSPKYLFRKEGQNVTLSCEQNLNHDAMYWYRQDPGQGLRLIYYSQIVNDFQKGDIAEGYSVSREKKESFPLTVTSAQKNPTAFYLCATTVGTGTYEQYFGPGTRLTVT.

CDR3 protein: CASDRVGTGELFF. In nucleotides, the CDR3 is TGTGCCAGCGACAGGGTGGGCACCGGGGAGCTGTTTTTT. V is TRBV19 and J is TRBJ2-2; 7 bases align to TRBD1. The CDR3 sequence is 13 residues long. CDR1 is LNHDA and CDR2 is SQIVND in the germline V gene (reference sequence). J lost 4 bases, V lost 9 bases, and 5 bases had no gene match.

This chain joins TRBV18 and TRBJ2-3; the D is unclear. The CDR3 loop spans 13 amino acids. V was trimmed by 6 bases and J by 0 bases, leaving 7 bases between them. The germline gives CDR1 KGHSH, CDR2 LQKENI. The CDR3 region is CASSQTSTDTQYF. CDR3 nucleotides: TGTGCCAGCTCTCAAACTAGCACAGATACGCAGTATTTT.

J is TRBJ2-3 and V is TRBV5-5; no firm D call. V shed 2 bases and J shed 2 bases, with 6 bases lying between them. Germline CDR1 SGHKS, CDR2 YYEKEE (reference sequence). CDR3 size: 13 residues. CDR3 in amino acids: CASSFSPTDTQYF. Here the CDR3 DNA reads TGTGCCAGCAGCTTTTCCCCCACAGATACGCAGTATTTT.

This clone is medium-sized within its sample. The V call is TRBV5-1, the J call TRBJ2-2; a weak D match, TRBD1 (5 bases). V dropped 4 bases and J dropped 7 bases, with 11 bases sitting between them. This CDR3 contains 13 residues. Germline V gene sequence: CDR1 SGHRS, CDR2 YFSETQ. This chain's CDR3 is CASSVRVDGELFF. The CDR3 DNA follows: TGCGCCAGCAGCGTCAGGGTGGACGGGGAGCTGTTTTTT.

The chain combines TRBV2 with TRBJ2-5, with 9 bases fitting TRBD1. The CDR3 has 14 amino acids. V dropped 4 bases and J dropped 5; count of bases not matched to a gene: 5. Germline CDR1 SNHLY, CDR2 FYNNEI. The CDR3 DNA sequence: TGTGCCAGCAGTGCTTTGACAGGGGGGGAGACCCAGTACTTC. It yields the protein CASSALTGGETQYF. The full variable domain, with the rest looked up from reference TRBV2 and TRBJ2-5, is EPEVTQTPSHQVTQMGQEVILRCVPISNHLYFYWYRQILGQKVEFLVSFYNNEISEKSEIFDDQFSVERPDGSNFTLKIRSTKLEDSAMYFCASSALTGGETQYFGPGTRLLVL.

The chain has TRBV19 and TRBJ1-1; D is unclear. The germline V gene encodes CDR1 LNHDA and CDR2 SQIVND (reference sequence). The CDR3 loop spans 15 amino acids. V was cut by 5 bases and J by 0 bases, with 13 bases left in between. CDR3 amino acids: CASSPRTLMNTEAFF. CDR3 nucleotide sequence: TGTGCCAGTAGTCCGAGGACCCTCATGAACACTGAAGCTTTCTTT.

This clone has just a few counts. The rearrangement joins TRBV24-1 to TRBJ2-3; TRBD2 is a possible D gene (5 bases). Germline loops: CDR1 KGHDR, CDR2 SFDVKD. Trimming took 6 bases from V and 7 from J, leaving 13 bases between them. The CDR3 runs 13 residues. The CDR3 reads CATSRGAGNTQYF. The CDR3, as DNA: TGTGCCACCAGTCGGGGAGCTGGGAATACGCAGTATTTT.

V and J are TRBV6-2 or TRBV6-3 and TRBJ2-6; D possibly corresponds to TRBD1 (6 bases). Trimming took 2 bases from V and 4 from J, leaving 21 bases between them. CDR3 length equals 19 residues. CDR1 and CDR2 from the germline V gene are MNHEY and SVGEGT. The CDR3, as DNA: TGTGCCAGCAGTTACGTGTCAGGGGCCAAGAAGCGGGGGGCCAACGTCCTGACTTTC. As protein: CASSYVSGAKKRGANVLTF.

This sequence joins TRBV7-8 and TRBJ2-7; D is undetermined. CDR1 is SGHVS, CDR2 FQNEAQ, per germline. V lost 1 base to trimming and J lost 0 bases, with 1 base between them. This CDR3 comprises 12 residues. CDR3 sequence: CASSLGSYEQYF. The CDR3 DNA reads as TGTGCCAGCAGCTTAGGCTCCTACGAGCAGTACTTC.

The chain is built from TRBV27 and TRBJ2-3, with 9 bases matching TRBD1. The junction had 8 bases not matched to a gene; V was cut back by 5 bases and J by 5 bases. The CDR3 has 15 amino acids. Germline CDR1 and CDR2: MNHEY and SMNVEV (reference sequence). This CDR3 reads CASSLTGGALDTQYF. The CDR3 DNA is TGTGCCAGCAGTCTTACAGGGGGCGCATTAGATACGCAGTATTTT.

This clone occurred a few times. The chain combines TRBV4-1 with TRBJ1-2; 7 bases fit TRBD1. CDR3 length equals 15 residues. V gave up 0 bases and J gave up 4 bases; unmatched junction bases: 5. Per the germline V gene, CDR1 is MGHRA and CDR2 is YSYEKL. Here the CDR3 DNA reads TGCGCCAGCAGCCAAGAAAGCAGGGGGGTCTATGGCTACACCTTC. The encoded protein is CASSQESRGVYGYTF.

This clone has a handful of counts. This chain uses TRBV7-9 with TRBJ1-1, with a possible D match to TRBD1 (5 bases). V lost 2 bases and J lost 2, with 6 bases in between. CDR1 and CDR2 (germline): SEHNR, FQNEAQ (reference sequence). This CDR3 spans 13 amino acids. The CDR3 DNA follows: TGTGCCAGCAGCTTAACAGGAAACACTGAAGCTTTCTTT. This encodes CASSLTGNTEAFF.

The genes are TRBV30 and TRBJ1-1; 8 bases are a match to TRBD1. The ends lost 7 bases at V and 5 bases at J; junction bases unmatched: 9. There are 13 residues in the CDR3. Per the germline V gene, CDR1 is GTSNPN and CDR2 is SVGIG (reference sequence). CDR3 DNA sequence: TGTGCCTCGGACAGGGCGAGAGGAACTGAAGCTTTCTTT. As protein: CASDRARGTEAFF.